Listed below are T cell receptor beta chains from one sample, sequenced in a study of cytomegalovirus exposure and HLA in healthy donors. Sequencing was performed with immunoSEQ multiplex PCR; in TCRdb, only in-frame clones are kept and a portion is missing. This sample has 200,000 or so clones, with approximately 80% found just once. The sample was PBMCs. The source is a woman aged 25 to 39 in good health and CMV-seropositive. Both conserved end residues are part of each CDR3. The order of the fields is J gene, clone size, V gene, D gene, CDR3 DNA, CDR3 protein. A D gene is named only where the DNA matches it firmly. Clone size is not always given. Where it is, it says once, few, many or a class for expanded clones.

j_gene: TRBJ2-7; abundance: NA; v_gene: TRBV2; d_gene: NA; CDR3nt: TGTGCCAGCAGTGTTTCGTACGAGCAGTACTTC; CDR3aa: CASSVSYEQYF
j_gene: TRBJ1-2; abundance: NA; v_gene: TRBV5-1; d_gene: TRBD1; CDR3nt: TGCGCCAGCAGCACAGGGACAGGGCCCTATGGCTACACCTTC; CDR3aa: CASSTGTGPYGYTF
j_gene: TRBJ2-7; abundance: NA; v_gene: TRBV25-1; d_gene: TRBD1; CDR3nt: TGTGCCAGCAGCCAGGACAGGGGGTCCTACGAGCAGTACTTC; CDR3aa: CASSQDRGSYEQYF
j_gene: TRBJ2-7; abundance: NA; v_gene: TRBV10-3; d_gene: NA; CDR3nt: TGTGCCATCGCGACAGCCACCTACGAGCAGTACTTC; CDR3aa: CAIATATYEQYF
j_gene: TRBJ2-1; abundance: NA; v_gene: TRBV29-1; d_gene: NA; CDR3nt: TGCAGTGTAGCGACCCCCTACAATGAGCAGTTCTTC; CDR3aa: CSVATPYNEQFF
j_gene: TRBJ1-2; abundance: NA; v_gene: TRBV4-1; d_gene: NA; CDR3nt: TGCGCCAGCAGCCAAGCGTGGGCCGGGACAACGGGCTACACCTTC; CDR3aa: CASSQAWAGTTGYTF
j_gene: TRBJ1-4; abundance: NA; v_gene: TRBV2; d_gene: NA; CDR3nt: TGTGCCGGAGGCCGAGGGGGAACTAATGAAAAACTGTTTTTT; CDR3aa: CAGGRGGTNEKLFF
j_gene: TRBJ1-1; abundance: NA; v_gene: TRBV5-1; d_gene: NA; CDR3nt: TGCGCCAGCAGCTCACGATATGAGAAGACTGAAGCTTTCTTT; CDR3aa: CASSSRYEKTEAFF
j_gene: TRBJ1-1; abundance: NA; v_gene: TRBV19; d_gene: TRBD1; CDR3nt: TGTGCCAGTAGTACTAACAGGGGGTCGAGGAACACTGAAGCTTTCTTT; CDR3aa: CASSTNRGSRNTEAFF
j_gene: TRBJ1-1; abundance: NA; v_gene: TRBV9; d_gene: TRBD1; CDR3nt: TGTGCCAGCAGCGTAGAGTCAGGGGGCTCTGAAGCTTTCTTT; CDR3aa: CASSVESGGSEAFF
j_gene: TRBJ1-3; abundance: NA; v_gene: TRBV30; d_gene: NA; CDR3nt: TGTGCCTGGGCCCCGGGACACTTCTCTGGAAACACCATATATTTT; CDR3aa: CAWAPGHFSGNTIYF
j_gene: TRBJ2-7; abundance: NA; v_gene: TRBV25-1; d_gene: NA; CDR3nt: TGTGCCAGCAGTACAGATGTAACCTACGAGCAGTACTTC; CDR3aa: CASSTDVTYEQYF
j_gene: TRBJ1-2; abundance: NA; v_gene: TRBV5-1; d_gene: NA; CDR3nt: TGCGCCAGCAGCTTGCGGCAGGGTGCCGACTCAAACTATGGCTACACCTTC; CDR3aa: CASSLRQGADSNYGYTF
j_gene: TRBJ2-1; abundance: NA; v_gene: TRBV5-1; d_gene: NA; CDR3nt: TGCGCCAGCAGCTTGGCCGAGGGAAGAGAGCAGTTCTTC; CDR3aa: CASSLAEGREQFF
j_gene: TRBJ2-7; abundance: NA; v_gene: TRBV19; d_gene: TRBD1; CDR3nt: TGTGCCAGTAGTACGATAACCGGGACAGGCTCCTACGAGCAGTACTTC; CDR3aa: CASSTITGTGSYEQYF
j_gene: TRBJ2-5; abundance: NA; v_gene: TRBV29-1; d_gene: TRBD1; CDR3nt: TGCAGCACACGGACAGGACACAATGCGGAGACCCAGTACTTC; CDR3aa: CSTRTGHNAETQYF
j_gene: TRBJ1-2; abundance: NA; v_gene: TRBV6-4; d_gene: NA; CDR3nt: TGTGCCACCAAAACAGATAACTATGGCTACACCTTC; CDR3aa: CATKTDNYGYTF
j_gene: TRBJ2-7; abundance: NA; v_gene: TRBV6-5; d_gene: NA; CDR3nt: TGTGCCAGCAGTTACTCGCGACTCAACTACGAGCAGTACTTC; CDR3aa: CASSYSRLNYEQYF
j_gene: TRBJ1-5; abundance: NA; v_gene: TRBV5-8; d_gene: NA; CDR3nt: TGTGCCAGCAGCCCCCCGAGCGGGGTTCGCAATCAGCCCCAGCATTTT; CDR3aa: CASSPPSGVRNQPQHF
j_gene: TRBJ1-5; abundance: NA; v_gene: TRBV28; d_gene: NA; CDR3nt: TGTGCCAGCAGTCCCCATCAGGGCGGCAATCAGCCCCAGCATTTT; CDR3aa: CASSPHQGGNQPQHF
j_gene: TRBJ1-2; abundance: NA; v_gene: TRBV29-1; d_gene: TRBD1; CDR3nt: TGCAGCGTTCGGACAGGACAGGCATATGGCTACACCTTC; CDR3aa: CSVRTGQAYGYTF
j_gene: TRBJ1-5; abundance: NA; v_gene: TRBV27; d_gene: NA; CDR3nt: TGTGCCAGCCGCCGACACGGGGACAATCAGCCCCAGCATTTT; CDR3aa: CASRRHGDNQPQHF
j_gene: TRBJ2-1; abundance: NA; v_gene: TRBV7-9; d_gene: TRBD1; CDR3nt: TGTGCCAGCAGCTCTCCGGGACAGGGGTCTGGGGAGCAGTTCTTC; CDR3aa: CASSSPGQGSGEQFF
j_gene: TRBJ1-2; abundance: NA; v_gene: TRBV29-1; d_gene: NA; CDR3nt: TGCAGCGTTGTACTGGACAATCGGGGCTACACCTTC; CDR3aa: CSVVLDNRGYTF
j_gene: TRBJ2-7; abundance: NA; v_gene: TRBV6-5; d_gene: NA; CDR3nt: TGTGCCAGCAGTTACTCGGGGGCTTCCTACGAGCAGTACTTC; CDR3aa: CASSYSGASYEQYF
j_gene: TRBJ2-5; abundance: once; v_gene: TRBV7-8; d_gene: NA; CDR3nt: TGTGCCAGCAGCTTAGAGTATGGCCCTGGAGAGACCCAGTACTTC; CDR3aa: CASSLEYGPGETQYF
j_gene: TRBJ1-3; abundance: NA; v_gene: TRBV29-1; d_gene: NA; CDR3nt: TGCAGCGTTGATGGACAGAGCTCTGGAAACACCATATATTTT; CDR3aa: CSVDGQSSGNTIYF
j_gene: TRBJ2-7; abundance: NA; v_gene: TRBV9; d_gene: TRBD2; CDR3nt: TGTGCCAGCAGCGCCCAACTAGCGCCTTGGGGAGAGCAGTACTTC; CDR3aa: CASSAQLAPWGEQYF
j_gene: TRBJ2-7; abundance: NA; v_gene: TRBV5-4; d_gene: NA; CDR3nt: TGTGCCAGCAGCTTGGACAGGGCCTACGAGCAGTACTTC; CDR3aa: CASSLDRAYEQYF
j_gene: TRBJ2-5; abundance: once; v_gene: TRBV28; d_gene: TRBD1; CDR3nt: TGTGCCGGGTCACAGGGGGCGCAGGGGGAGACCCAGTACTTC; CDR3aa: CAGSQGAQGETQYF
j_gene: TRBJ2-1; abundance: NA; v_gene: TRBV6-5; d_gene: TRBD2; CDR3nt: TGTGCCAGCAGGAAGAGCGGGGGCAATGAGCAGTTCTTC; CDR3aa: CASRKSGGNEQFF
j_gene: TRBJ2-7; abundance: NA; v_gene: TRBV5-1; d_gene: NA; CDR3nt: TGCGCCAGCAGCTTGGGCAGGGCTGAAATCTACGAGCAGTACTTC; CDR3aa: CASSLGRAEIYEQYF
j_gene: TRBJ1-2; abundance: NA; v_gene: TRBV27; d_gene: NA; CDR3nt: TGTGCCAGCAGTCTACAACAGGGAGTTAAGTCCGGCTACACCTTC; CDR3aa: CASSLQQGVKSGYTF
j_gene: TRBJ2-3; abundance: NA; v_gene: TRBV5-1; d_gene: TRBD2; CDR3nt: TGCGCCAGCACATCCGGGACTAGCGGGAGTTTATCTGGCACAGATACGCAGTATTTT; CDR3aa: CASTSGTSGSLSGTDTQYF
j_gene: TRBJ2-5; abundance: NA; v_gene: TRBV29-1; d_gene: TRBD2; CDR3nt: TGCAGCGTTGAAGAGGCGGGAGTCTTAGAGACCCAGTACTTC; CDR3aa: CSVEEAGVLETQYF
j_gene: TRBJ1-1; abundance: NA; v_gene: TRBV30; d_gene: TRBD1; CDR3nt: TGTGCCTGGAGATCCGGGACAGGGCTCCCCGACACTGAAGCTTTCTTT; CDR3aa: CAWRSGTGLPDTEAFF
j_gene: TRBJ1-2; abundance: NA; v_gene: TRBV20-1; d_gene: NA; CDR3nt: TGCAGTGCTACAGGGCTAGAAGGCTACACCTTC; CDR3aa: CSATGLEGYTF
j_gene: TRBJ1-1; abundance: NA; v_gene: TRBV5-4; d_gene: NA; CDR3nt: TGTGCCAGCAGCTTGGTGGGAGGGTCGGGCACTGAAGCTTTCTTT; CDR3aa: CASSLVGGSGTEAFF
j_gene: TRBJ2-7; abundance: NA; v_gene: TRBV11-3; d_gene: NA; CDR3nt: TGTGCCAGCAGCGCCCGATTCGGGGGTGGGTACGAGCAGTACTTC; CDR3aa: CASSARFGGGYEQYF
j_gene: TRBJ2-1; abundance: NA; v_gene: TRBV28; d_gene: NA; CDR3nt: TGTGCCAGCAGTTTAGGGGACTTTTTGATTGAGCAGTTCTTC; CDR3aa: CASSLGDFLIEQFF
j_gene: TRBJ1-2; abundance: NA; v_gene: TRBV5-6; d_gene: NA; CDR3nt: TGTGCCAGCACCCGACTGTCAGTAGATGGCTACACCTTC; CDR3aa: CASTRLSVDGYTF
j_gene: TRBJ2-1; abundance: NA; v_gene: TRBV27; d_gene: TRBD2; CDR3nt: TGTGCCAGCAGTCCAGAGACTAGCGCTTCGGTCCCCTACAATGAGCAGTTCTTC; CDR3aa: CASSPETSASVPYNEQFF
j_gene: TRBJ1-1; abundance: NA; v_gene: TRBV29-1; d_gene: TRBD1; CDR3nt: TGCAGCGGCCGACAGGGGGGGAACACTGAAGCTTTCTTT; CDR3aa: CSGRQGGNTEAFF
j_gene: TRBJ2-7; abundance: NA; v_gene: TRBV5-1; d_gene: NA; CDR3nt: TGCGCCAGCAGCTCTATACGAGGCGGCGAGCAGTACTTC; CDR3aa: CASSSIRGGEQYF
j_gene: TRBJ1-1; abundance: NA; v_gene: TRBV5-1; d_gene: NA; CDR3nt: TGCGCCAGCAGCTGGGGGAGGACTGAAGCTTTCTTT; CDR3aa: CASSWGRTEAFF
j_gene: TRBJ1-2; abundance: NA; v_gene: TRBV6-1; d_gene: NA; CDR3nt: TGTGCCAGCATTCCCGCAGGAAGCTATGGCTACACCTTC; CDR3aa: CASIPAGSYGYTF